This T cell receptor (beta chain) was retrieved from a study of cytomegalovirus exposure and HLA in healthy donors. Whole-study context: Membership in the Caucasian-associated ancestry cluster was found for 75% to 85% of fewer than 450 genotyped donors. The study's findings and limits: Some TCR beta chains (164 of them) were listed as cytomegalovirus-associated.

Germline values: CDR1 MDHEN, CDR2 SYDVKM. The V and J ends lost 6 bases and 4 bases, in that order; junction bases with no gene match: 10. The CDR3 is made up of 16 amino acids. Amplification used 60 Vbeta primers and 13 Jbeta primers. The protocol was immunoSEQ multiplex PCR, while the TCRdb copy is restricted to in-frame clones and leaves out a portion. Of more than 60,000 clones in the sample, 60% to 85% were seen once. In the case of this clone: The antigen is unknown.

The sequencing input was PBMCs. The genes are TRBV28 and TRBJ2-1; 9 bases are a match to TRBD1. The sequence derives from a male donor in good health and CMV-seropositive. The CDR3 DNA reads TGTGCCAGCAGCCCCGGTCAGACAGGGGGATACAATGAGCAGTTCTTC. Translated: CASSPGQTGGYNEQFF.